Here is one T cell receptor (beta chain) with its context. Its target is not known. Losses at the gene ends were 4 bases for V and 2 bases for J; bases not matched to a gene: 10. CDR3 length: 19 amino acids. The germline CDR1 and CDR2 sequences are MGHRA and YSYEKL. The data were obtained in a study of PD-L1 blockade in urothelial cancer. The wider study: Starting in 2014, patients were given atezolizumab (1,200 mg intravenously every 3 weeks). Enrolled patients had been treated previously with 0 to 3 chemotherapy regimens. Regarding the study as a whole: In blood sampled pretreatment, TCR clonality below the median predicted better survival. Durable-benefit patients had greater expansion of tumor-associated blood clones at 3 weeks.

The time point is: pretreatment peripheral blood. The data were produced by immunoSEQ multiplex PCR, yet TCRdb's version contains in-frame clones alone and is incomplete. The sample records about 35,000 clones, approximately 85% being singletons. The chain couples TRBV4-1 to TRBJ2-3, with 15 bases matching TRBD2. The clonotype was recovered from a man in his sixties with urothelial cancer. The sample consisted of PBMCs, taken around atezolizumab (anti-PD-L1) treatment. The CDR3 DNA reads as TGCGCCAGCAGCCCATCCGGACTAGCGGGGGGGCGGTCCACAGATACGCAGTATTTT. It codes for CASSPSGLAGGRSTDTQYF.